Sequencing of this T cell receptor (beta chain) was carried out in a study of cytomegalovirus exposure and HLA in healthy donors. Whole-study results and caveats: Presence/absence analyses treated sequencing depth as roughly uniform across donors. Analysis performed later showed TCR beta chains linked to HLA being more clonally expanded than equally common others.

This clone was picked up one time. What it binds is not known. Germline V gives CDR1 MDHEN, CDR2 SYDVKM. Trimming took 4 bases from V and 7 from J; bases not matched to a gene: 10. The CDR3 has 15 amino acids. The study ran its PCR with 60 Vbeta and 13 Jbeta primers. Profiling relied on immunoSEQ multiplex PCR, and the TCRdb table lists in-frame clones only, not all of them. Of about 210,000 clones listed, about four fifths are singletons. The TCR was taken from a woman aged 45-65 years in good health and CMV-seropositive. The genes are TRBV28 and TRBJ1-2; 9 positions agree with TRBD1. Sample: PBMCs. The CDR3 DNA reads TGTGCCAGCAGTTCCTCTCCGACAGGGGGTACTGGCTACACCTTC. Residues: CASSSSPTGGTGYTF.